Detailed here is one TCR beta chain. The antigen remains undetermined. The study ran its PCR with 60 Vbeta and 13 Jbeta primers. As processed by the authors: Later, 65 million to 90 million unique TCR beta chains were counted in an analysis, and about 10 million of them were shared. Measured with immunoSEQ multiplex PCR; TCRdb has only the in-frame clones, and not every one. Clone size and V and J calls were adopted from that table, with D and trimming inferred from the DNA. Among around 190,000 clones listed, around 77% were seen once. Looked up from germline, CDR1 is MNHEY and CDR2 is SVGAGI. The CDR3 runs to 15 residues. Germline trimming cut 0 bases from V and 6 bases from J; bases unmatched to any gene: 5. These data belong to a study of cytomegalovirus exposure and HLA in healthy donors. The study, taken as a whole, reports: In a later analysis, common viral pathogens appeared linked to several of the most significant clusters. Reportedly, TCR beta sequences accurately predicted HLA-A and HLA-B alleles in most subjects.

This cohort consisted of healthy bone marrow donors. The material sequenced was PBMCs. The origin of this receptor is a woman aged 30 to 39 in good health and CMV-seronegative. V is TRBV6-5 and J is TRBJ2-1, with 7 bases identical to TRBD2. The CDR3 coding sequence is TGTGCCAGCAGTTACTCGTGGGGGGGGAGCAATGAGCAGTTCTTC. As protein: CASSYSWGGSNEQFF.